Following are 2 T cell receptor beta chains from one sample sequenced in a study of shared clonotypes between healthy human individuals. The assay was immunoSEQ multiplex PCR, and TCRdb's table has in-frame clones only and misses some. The table lists about 1.5 million clones, around 98% of them singletons. What was sequenced was naive CD4+ T cells sorted from blood. The subset was: CD45RA+ positively selected. The receptors were sampled from a man aged 25-40 years in good health.

The chain joins TRBV7-2 to TRBJ2-7; D gene uncertain. CDR1 is SGHTA, CDR2 FQGNSA, per germline. This CDR3 comprises 15 residues. V was trimmed by 4 bases and J by 3 bases, leaving 16 bases between them. The CDR3 is CASSYQWGSDYEQYF. In DNA form, the CDR3 reads TGTGCCAGCAGCTACCAATGGGGTAGTGACTACGAGCAGTACTTC.

This sequence joins TRBV19 and TRBJ1-1, with D possibly TRBD1 on 5 matching bases. Germline V gene lookup returns CDR1 LNHDA and CDR2 SQIVND (reference sequence). The CDR3 consists of 13 residues. Trimming left V 0 bases short and J 5 bases short, with 7 bases between. Here the CDR3 reads CASSIEEGTEAFF. CDR3 bases: TGTGCCAGTAGTATAGAGGAGGGGACTGAAGCTTTCTTT. Full variable domain (missing parts from reference TRBV19 and TRBJ1-1): DGGITQSPKYLFRKEGQNVTLSCEQNLNHDAMYWYRQDPGQGLRLIYYSQIVNDFQKGDIAEGYSVSREKKESFPLTVTSAQKNPTAFYLCASSIEEGTEAFFGQGTRLTVV.